The table lists the clone carrying this T cell receptor (beta chain) with a few counts. Antigen unknown. CDR1 and CDR2 (germline): SEHNR, FQNEAQ (reference sequence). The CDR3 extends over 15 amino acids. The J segment lost 1 base and the V segment lost 4 bases, leaving 3 bases of the junction unmatched. Only in-frame clones appear in the TCRdb table, and some are missing; sequencing was by immunoSEQ multiplex PCR. The sample has some 87,000 clones, approximately 63% seen once. This sample is part of a study of shared clonotypes between healthy human individuals. Across the study: The study drew on a couple of women and a few men aged 18 to 49 as donors.

Overall study findings and caveats: The study generally estimated greater richness for naive than memory subsets. Researchers sampled blood only, noting tissue repertoires likely differ.

The chain couples TRBV7-9 to TRBJ2-2; 7 bases agree with TRBD2. What was sequenced was memory CD8+ T cells sorted from blood. Subset in this sample: CD45RO+ cells pooled with CCR7-negative TemRA cells. The sequence derives from a man aged 30 to 45 in good health. The CDR3 sequence is CASSSSGLNTGELFF. CDR3 sequence (DNA): TGTGCCAGCAGCTCTAGCGGATTGAACACCGGGGAGCTGTTTTTT.